Listed below are T cell receptor beta chains from one sample, sequenced in a study of T-cell reconstitution after alpha-beta-depleted transplantation in children. TCRdb re-derived calls from the PCR reads in MiXCR, one entry per CDR3 protein. Among about 120,000 distinct CDR3 sequences listed, about 21% were seen once. Sequenced material: PBMCs, mostly from graft donor cells, taken 180 days after TCRalphabeta/CD19-depleted stem cell transplant. These receptors were taken from a male patient aged 2 to 9 who had a stem cell transplant for chronic granulomatous disease, so the T cells may come from the graft donor. Both conserved end residues are part of each CDR3. The D gene is left open where the match is weak. Size is stated for part of the rows, as once, few or many counts, or as a class when the clone is expanded.

V gene: TRBV20-1
clone size: -
J gene: TRBJ1-1
D gene: -
CDR3 protein: CSASGGRYTEAFF
CDR3 DNA: TGCAGTGCTAGCGGGGGCAGGTACACTGAAGCTTTCTTT

V gene: TRBV29-1
clone size: few
J gene: TRBJ2-5
D gene: TRBD2
CDR3 protein: CSVALAGVVGETQYF
CDR3 DNA: TGCAGCGTAGCACTAGCGGGAGTCGTCGGAGAGACCCAGTACTTC

V gene: TRBV7-2
clone size: many
J gene: TRBJ2-5
D gene: TRBD2
CDR3 protein: CASSVGTSKETQYF
CDR3 DNA: TGTGCCAGCAGCGTTGGGACTAGCAAAGAGACCCAGTACTTC

V gene: TRBV4-3
clone size: -
J gene: TRBJ2-7
D gene: TRBD2
CDR3 protein: CASSVLAGAAYEQYF
CDR3 DNA: TGCGCCAGCAGCGTACTAGCGGGGGCCGCCTACGAGCAGTACTTC

V gene: TRBV5-6
clone size: -
J gene: TRBJ2-7
D gene: TRBD1
CDR3 protein: CASSVGRTGRRSYEQYF
CDR3 DNA: TGTGCCAGCAGCGTAGGGAGGACAGGGAGGAGATCCTACGAGCAGTACTTC

V gene: TRBV6-1
clone size: -
J gene: TRBJ2-3
D gene: -
CDR3 protein: CATATNFHTDTQYF
CDR3 DNA: TGTGCCACCGCGACAAACTTCCACACAGATACGCAGTATTTT

V gene: TRBV5-1
clone size: many
J gene: TRBJ2-3
D gene: TRBD1
CDR3 protein: CASSLGQGGTDTQYF
CDR3 DNA: TGCGCCAGCAGCCTAGGACAGGGGGGCACAGATACGCAGTATTTT

V gene: TRBV7-9
clone size: few
J gene: TRBJ2-3
D gene: TRBD2
CDR3 protein: CASSFIPGLARNTQYF
CDR3 DNA: TGTGCCAGCAGCTTTATCCCCGGACTAGCTAGGAATACGCAGTATTTT

V gene: TRBV12-3/TRBV12-4
clone size: few
J gene: TRBJ2-5
D gene: -
CDR3 protein: CASSSDSQETQYF
CDR3 DNA: TGTGCCAGCAGTTCAGACAGCCAAGAGACCCAGTACTTC

V gene: TRBV20-1
clone size: few
J gene: TRBJ1-1
D gene: TRBD1
CDR3 protein: CSALIDRGNTEAFF
CDR3 DNA: TGCAGTGCTCTCATAGACAGGGGGAACACTGAAGCTTTCTTT

V gene: TRBV27
clone size: -
J gene: TRBJ1-5
D gene: TRBD1
CDR3 protein: CASSPLMGQGYQPQHF
CDR3 DNA: TGTGCCAGCAGTCCATTAATGGGACAGGGGTATCAGCCCCAGCATTTT

V gene: TRBV7-3
clone size: -
J gene: TRBJ2-1
D gene: -
CDR3 protein: CASSFRPGSFSYNEQFF
CDR3 DNA: TGTGCCAGCAGCTTTCGCCCGGGCTCGTTCTCCTACAATGAGCAGTTCTTC

V gene: TRBV20-1
clone size: -
J gene: TRBJ2-7
D gene: TRBD2
CDR3 protein: CSARPLLAGGDYEQYF
CDR3 DNA: TGCAGTGCTAGGCCCCTCCTAGCGGGAGGGGACTACGAGCAGTACTTC

V gene: TRBV20-1
clone size: many
J gene: TRBJ2-2
D gene: -
CDR3 protein: CSARVTGGTGELFF
CDR3 DNA: TGCAGTGCTAGAGTGACTGGGGGAACCGGGGAGCTGTTTTTT

V gene: TRBV7-9
clone size: -
J gene: TRBJ1-1
D gene: TRBD1
CDR3 protein: CASSLTRQGDTEAFF
CDR3 DNA: TGTGCCAGCAGCTTAACCAGACAGGGAGACACTGAAGCTTTCTTT

V gene: TRBV7-2
clone size: -
J gene: TRBJ2-4
D gene: -
CDR3 protein: CASSLERIQYF
CDR3 DNA: TGTGCCAGCAGCTTAGAACGAATTCAGTACTTC

V gene: TRBV10-3
clone size: -
J gene: TRBJ2-1
D gene: -
CDR3 protein: CAASPATGLLLTSAEQFF
CDR3 DNA: TGTGCCGCCTCCCCCGCGACAGGGTTATTATTGACTAGCGCTGAGCAGTTCTTC

V gene: TRBV7-9
clone size: -
J gene: TRBJ1-1
D gene: -
CDR3 protein: CASSPTGIGAFF
CDR3 DNA: TGTGCCAGCAGCCCTACAGGGATTGGGGCTTTCTTT

V gene: TRBV28
clone size: few
J gene: TRBJ2-1
D gene: TRBD1
CDR3 protein: CASSQTGGIYNEQFF
CDR3 DNA: TGTGCCAGCAGTCAAACAGGGGGCATTTACAATGAGCAGTTCTTC

V gene: TRBV27
clone size: -
J gene: TRBJ2-7
D gene: -
CDR3 protein: CASSRRGLYEQYF
CDR3 DNA: TGTGCCAGCAGCCGTCGGGGACTCTACGAGCAGTACTTC

V gene: TRBV20-1
clone size: few
J gene: TRBJ1-2
D gene: -
CDR3 protein: CSASSMGLLYGYTF
CDR3 DNA: TGCAGTGCGTCCTCAATGGGACTGCTCTATGGCTACACCTTC

V gene: TRBV27
clone size: many
J gene: TRBJ1-6
D gene: -
CDR3 protein: CASSLEVRDSPLHF
CDR3 DNA: TGTGCCAGCAGTTTAGAAGTTAGAGATTCACCCCTCCACTTT

V gene: TRBV7-8
clone size: -
J gene: TRBJ1-5
D gene: -
CDR3 protein: CASSLVQGRPQHF
CDR3 DNA: TGTGCCAGCAGCTTAGTTCAGGGGCGGCCCCAGCATTTT

V gene: TRBV29-1
clone size: many
J gene: TRBJ2-5
D gene: -
CDR3 protein: CSVAFGNQETQYF
CDR3 DNA: TGCAGCGTTGCGTTCGGGAACCAAGAGACCCAGTACTTC

V gene: TRBV12-3/TRBV12-4
clone size: -
J gene: TRBJ2-1
D gene: TRBD2
CDR3 protein: CAIQRGLNRDEQFF
CDR3 DNA: TGTGCCATCCAGCGGGGCTTAAATAGGGATGAGCAGTTCTTC

V gene: TRBV12-3/TRBV12-4
clone size: -
J gene: TRBJ2-2
D gene: -
CDR3 protein: CASQSTEHTGELFF
CDR3 DNA: TGTGCCAGCCAATCCACCGAGCACACCGGGGAGCTGTTTTTT

V gene: TRBV12-3/TRBV12-4
clone size: many
J gene: TRBJ2-7
D gene: -
CDR3 protein: CASSLKQFSYEQYF
CDR3 DNA: TGTGCCAGCAGTTTAAAACAGTTCTCCTACGAGCAGTACTTC

V gene: TRBV15
clone size: -
J gene: TRBJ2-7
D gene: TRBD1
CDR3 protein: CATSRTGQGAIIHEQYF
CDR3 DNA: TGTGCCACCAGCAGAACGGGACAGGGGGCCATAATACACGAGCAGTACTTC

V gene: TRBV7-6
clone size: -
J gene: TRBJ2-7
D gene: TRBD1
CDR3 protein: CASSSAYRGSYEQYF
CDR3 DNA: TGTGCCAGCAGCTCCGCATACAGGGGGTCCTACGAGCAGTACTTC

V gene: TRBV5-1
clone size: few
J gene: TRBJ2-7
D gene: -
CDR3 protein: CASSSQASYEQYF
CDR3 DNA: TGCGCCAGCAGCTCCCAGGCCTCCTACGAGCAGTACTTC

V gene: TRBV20-1
clone size: few
J gene: TRBJ2-7
D gene: TRBD1
CDR3 protein: CSAPRDSHEQYF
CDR3 DNA: TGCAGTGCTCCACGGGACAGCCACGAGCAGTACTTC

V gene: TRBV6-5
clone size: many
J gene: TRBJ1-1
D gene: -
CDR3 protein: CASSYATEAFF
CDR3 DNA: TGTGCCAGCAGTTACGCCACTGAAGCTTTCTTT

V gene: TRBV12-3/TRBV12-4
clone size: few
J gene: TRBJ2-3
D gene: TRBD2
CDR3 protein: CASSLRRTSGENTDTQYF
CDR3 DNA: TGTGCCAGCAGTTTACGGAGGACTAGCGGGGAAAACACAGATACGCAGTATTTT

V gene: TRBV27
clone size: many
J gene: TRBJ2-3
D gene: -
CDR3 protein: CASASLMTGFSTDTQYF
CDR3 DNA: TGTGCCAGCGCCTCTTTAATGACAGGTTTCAGCACAGATACGCAGTATTTT

V gene: TRBV9
clone size: few
J gene: TRBJ2-5
D gene: TRBD2
CDR3 protein: CASSTSGKVETQYF
CDR3 DNA: TGTGCCAGCAGCACTAGCGGGAAGGTAGAGACCCAGTACTTC

V gene: TRBV5-5
clone size: few
J gene: TRBJ2-3
D gene: TRBD2
CDR3 protein: CASSLMRGATDTQYF
CDR3 DNA: TGTGCCAGCAGCTTGATGCGGGGGGCCACAGATACGCAGTATTTT

V gene: TRBV29-1
clone size: many
J gene: TRBJ2-2
D gene: -
CDR3 protein: CSVEPGTTNTGELFF
CDR3 DNA: TGCAGCGTGGAGCCCGGGACAACGAACACCGGGGAGCTGTTTTTT

V gene: TRBV11-2
clone size: -
J gene: TRBJ2-7
D gene: TRBD1
CDR3 protein: CASSFDRVRDEQYF
CDR3 DNA: TGTGCCAGCAGCTTTGACAGGGTGAGAGACGAGCAGTACTTC

V gene: TRBV5-1
clone size: -
J gene: TRBJ1-1
D gene: -
CDR3 protein: CASSSVEGAFF
CDR3 DNA: TGCGCCAGCAGCTCCGTCGAGGGAGCTTTCTTT

V gene: TRBV29-1
clone size: many
J gene: TRBJ1-2
D gene: TRBD1
CDR3 protein: CSVDAGGSGYTF
CDR3 DNA: TGCAGCGTTGACGCAGGGGGTTCTGGCTACACCTTC

V gene: TRBV24-1
clone size: few
J gene: TRBJ1-2
D gene: TRBD1
CDR3 protein: CATSEPGQDYGYTF
CDR3 DNA: TGTGCCACCAGTGAACCGGGACAGGATTATGGCTACACCTTC

V gene: TRBV20-1
clone size: -
J gene: TRBJ1-3
D gene: -
CDR3 protein: CSARDSRDPDTIYF
CDR3 DNA: TGCAGTGCTAGAGATTCCAGGGATCCGGACACCATATATTTT